Listed here are 10 T cell receptor beta chains from one sample, sequenced in a study of blood T cell repertoires in COVID-19. Profiled with immunoSEQ multiplex PCR; TCRdb holds only in-frame clones, not every one. The sample lists around 220,000 clones, about 81% occurring once. The sample consisted of peripheral blood. The receptors originated from a woman older than 75 with COVID-19, enrolled during active disease.

This chain joins TRBV18 and TRBJ2-7, with TRBD1 matching over 9 bases. The CDR3 is 14 residues long. The junction had 3 bases not matched to a gene; V was cut back by 2 bases and J by 4 bases. The V gene's germline CDR1 is KGHSH and CDR2 LQKENI. Here the CDR3 reads CASSPSQGAYEQYF. The CDR3 coding sequence is TGTGCCAGCTCACCATCACAGGGGGCTTACGAGCAGTACTTC.

The rearrangement uses TRBV7-2 and TRBJ1-1; 9 positions agree with TRBD1. Trimming at V came to 3 bases and at J to 5 bases, leaving 4 bases not matched to a gene. There are 14 residues in the CDR3. Germline loops: CDR1 SGHTA, CDR2 FQGNSA. Here the CDR3 reads CASSFTGGITEAFF. CDR3 nucleotides: TGTGCCAGCAGCTTTACAGGGGGCATAACTGAAGCTTTCTTT.

This rearrangement joins TRBV6-5 to TRBJ2-7, with D tentatively TRBD1 (5 bases). Germline-derived CDR1 and CDR2 are MNHEY and SVGAGI. This CDR3 is built from 12 residues. Trimming took off 5 bases at V and 6 bases at J, with 11 bases between the two ends. The CDR3 here is CASSTGSSEQYF. The DNA of the CDR3 is TGTGCCAGCAGTACAGGTTCATCCGAGCAGTACTTC.

V and J are TRBV28 and TRBJ1-2; 9 nucleotides agree with TRBD1. The CDR3 totals 15 residues. Trimming cost V 6 bases and J 2 bases; bases outside gene matches: 7. Per germline, CDR1 MDHEN and CDR2 SYDVKM. This chain's CDR3 is CASSDHRGQNYGYTF. As DNA, the CDR3 is TGTGCCAGCAGCGACCACAGGGGGCAGAACTATGGCTACACCTTC.

The chain recombines TRBV7-8 with TRBJ2-1, with 10 bases identical to TRBD2. The CDR3 runs to 17 residues. The V gene's germline CDR1 is SGHVS and CDR2 FQNEAQ. With V trimmed by 0 bases and J by 2 bases, 4 bases remained unmatched. For the CDR3, the DNA is TGTGCCAGCAGCTTAGCGGGACTAGCGAGTGCCTACAATGAGCAGTTCTTC. Its translation is CASSLAGLASAYNEQFF.

In DNA, the CDR3 is TGTGCTAGTGGCACCGGGACAGGTCCCCAGCATTTT. Encoded protein: CASGTGTGPQHF. This sequence joins TRBV12-5 and TRBJ1-5; 8 bases are shared with TRBD1. The CDR3 length is 12 residues. Trimming cost V 6 bases and J 10 bases; bases outside gene matches: 5. Germline-derived CDR1 and CDR2 are LGHNT and FRNRAP.

The rearrangement uses TRBV12-5 and TRBJ2-5; 8 nucleotides agree with TRBD1. This CDR3 is 14 amino acids long. Germline CDR1 reads LGHNT; CDR2 reads FRNRAP. Trimming took 4 bases from V and 5 from J; bases not matched to a gene: 6. The CDR3 sequence is CASGSGQGWETQYF. In nucleotides, the CDR3 is TGTGCTAGTGGTTCAGGACAGGGATGGGAGACCCAGTACTTC. The entire variable domain, with the rest obtained from reference TRBV12-5 and TRBJ2-5, is as follows: DARVTQTPRHKVTEMGQEVTMRCQPILGHNTVFWYRQTMMQGLELLAYFRNRAPLDDSGMPKDRFSAEMPDATLATLKIQPSEPRDSAVYFCASGSGQGWETQYFGPGTRLLVL.

Here the CDR3 DNA reads TGTGCCAGCAGTCGGACAGGGAACTATGGCTACACCTTC. Protein sequence: CASSRTGNYGYTF. The chain has TRBV11-2 and TRBJ1-2; 8 nucleotides agree with TRBD1. The CDR3 is made up of 13 amino acids. V lost 6 bases and J lost 2; bases outside the gene matches: 2. Per germline, CDR1 SGHAT and CDR2 FQNNGV.

CDR3 coding DNA: TGTGCCACCAGCAGAGGGGTAGGGGGTTATGGCTACACCTTC. Its translation is CATSRGVGGYGYTF. The chain links TRBV15 to TRBJ1-2; TRBD1 might be the D (6 bases). The CDR3 spans 14 residues. Per the germline V gene, CDR1 is LNHNV and CDR2 is YYDKDF (reference sequence). With 1 base removed from V and 5 bases from J, the gap between germline ends came to 11 bases.

The chain recombines TRBV18 with TRBJ2-1; D is ambiguous. This CDR3 comprises 14 residues. V was shortened by 0 bases and J by 9 bases, with 12 bases between the two germline ends. Germline CDR1 KGHSH, CDR2 LQKENI. DNA for the CDR3: TGTGCCAGCTCACCACCGGCACGTGCGGCTGAGCAGTTCTTC. Residues: CASSPPARAAEQFF. The full variable domain, completed using reference TRBV18 and TRBJ2-1, is NAGVMQNPRHLVRRRGQEARLRCSPMKGHSHVYWYRQLPEEGLKFMVYLQKENIIDESGMPKERFSAEFPKEGPSILRIQQVVRGDSAAYFCASSPPARAAEQFFGPGTRLTVL.